In this sample, the clone carrying this TCR beta chain turned up once. Per sample, 500 to 650 nanograms of biopsy DNA were TCRB immunosequenced. Generated by immunoSEQ multiplex PCR, the TCRdb table keeps only in-frame clones and is missing some. The sample comprises roughly 62,000 clones, roughly nine tenths of which are singletons, and approximately 2% rests with the top ten. This entry is derived from a study of T cell repertoires in ileal Crohn's disease. Stated time point: neoterminal ileum biopsy at postoperative endoscopy, about 6 months after surgery. Germline CDR1 is SEHNR and CDR2 is FQNEAQ (reference sequence). Trimming at V came to 4 bases and at J to 7 bases, leaving 4 bases not matched to a gene. CDR3 size: 12 residues.

This chain joins TRBV7-9 and TRBJ2-7, with 7 bases aligning to TRBD2. Source material: ileal tissue. The source of this sequence is an adult with Crohn's disease. The CDR3, as DNA: TGTGCCAGCAGCTCTGGAGCGGGAGAGCAGTACTTC. Protein product: CASSSGAGEQYF. Drawing the rest from reference TRBV7-9 and TRBJ2-7, the complete variable domain is DTGVSQNPRHKITKRGQNVTFRCDPISEHNRLYWYRQTLGQGPEFLTYFQNEAQLEKSRLLSDRFSAERPKGSFSTLEIQRTEQGDSAMYLCASSSGAGEQYFGPGTRLTVT.